The TCR beta chain under discussion was sequenced for a study of cytomegalovirus exposure and HLA in healthy donors. 13 Jbeta primers and 60 Vbeta primers were used for the PCR. Assay used: immunoSEQ multiplex PCR; TCRdb lists only in-frame clones, some missing. The repertoire holds about 65,000 clones, around 80% seen once, with about 4.1% in the top ten. Trimming cost V 0 bases and J 8 bases, with 16 bases left between them. The CDR3 length is 15 residues. Germline V gene data show CDR1 as MNHNS and CDR2 as SASEGT. Study-level results: The study reported that TCR beta sequences accurately predicted HLA-A and HLA-B alleles in most subjects.

This clone was found once. Its antigen is not known. The sample was PBMCs. This rearrangement joins TRBV6-1 to TRBJ1-2; a weak D match, TRBD1 (6 bases). The sequence was collected from a woman between 25 and 40 years old in good health and CMV-seronegative. The CDR3 sequence is CASSEAAGGAQGYTF. The CDR3 DNA is TGTGCCAGCAGTGAAGCGGCGGGGGGCGCACAGGGCTACACCTTC.